This is a list of T cell receptor beta chains from one sample in a study of sequential checkpoint blockade in melanoma. The table came from immunoSEQ multiplex PCR; TCRdb's copy has only in-frame clones and leaves some out. The sample holds approximately 5,000 clones, 20% to 30% seen once. Sequencing was performed on tumor tissue (inferred from file names), taken from a patient given nivolumab and ipilimumab in sequence. These receptors were taken from a human donor with melanoma. CDR3s include the opening cysteine and the closing phenylalanine or tryptophan. A D gene is named only where the DNA matches it firmly. Not all rows give a size; the values are once, few, many and, for expanded clones, a class.

cdr3_length	clone_size	d_call	v_call	j_call	cdr3_nt	cdr3_aa
15	-	-	TRBV5-1	TRBJ2-3	TGCGCCAGCAGCTTTACGGGATCTGGCACAGATACGCAGTATTTT	CASSFTGSGTDTQYF
14	few	-	TRBV6-8	TRBJ2-7	TGTGCCAGCAAGGGAGGACGGCCACGGAGCGAGCAGTACTTC	CASKGGRPRSEQYF
16	few	-	TRBV6-8	TRBJ2-6	TGTGCCAGCAGTATTCAGACGGGGACTGGGGCCAACGTCCTGACTTTC	CASSIQTGTGANVLTF
17	few	-	TRBV28	TRBJ2-3	TGTGCCAGCAGTATATCCATTTCGCTAGAGAACACAGATACGCAGTATTTT	CASSISISLENTDTQYF
14	-	TRBD1	TRBV28	TRBJ2-7	TGTGCCAGCAGGGGGACAGGGGACAACTACGAGCAGTACTTC	CASRGTGDNYEQYF
13	-	-	TRBV29-1	TRBJ2-2	TGCAGCGTTGACCAGGGCTATTCCGGGGAGCTGTTTTTT	CSVDQGYSGELFF
15	few	TRBD1	TRBV28	TRBJ1-2	TGTGCCAGCCGCTATCACAGGGGCCCCGTCGATGGCTACACCTTC	CASRYHRGPVDGYTF
15	-	-	TRBV5-1	TRBJ1-5	TGCGCCAGCAGCTGGGGGGGAGATAGCAATCAGCCCCAGCATTTT	CASSWGGDSNQPQHF
13	-	-	TRBV29-1	TRBJ1-1	TGCAGCGTGACGGGGGGACTGAACACTGAAGCTTTCTTT	CSVTGGLNTEAFF
16	-	TRBD1	TRBV6-8	TRBJ1-3	TGTGCCAGCAGTAGGGACAGGGGATCCCTTGGAAACACCATATATTTT	CASSRDRGSLGNTIYF
16	-	-	TRBV19	TRBJ1-5	TGTGCCAGTAGTTTTGGTCAGGGGAATAGCAATCAGCCCCAGCATTTT	CASSFGQGNSNQPQHF
15	many	TRBD1	TRBV11-3	TRBJ1-6	TGTGCCAGCAGCCTACGTGGACAGGGTGATTCACCCCTCCACTTT	CASSLRGQGDSPLHF